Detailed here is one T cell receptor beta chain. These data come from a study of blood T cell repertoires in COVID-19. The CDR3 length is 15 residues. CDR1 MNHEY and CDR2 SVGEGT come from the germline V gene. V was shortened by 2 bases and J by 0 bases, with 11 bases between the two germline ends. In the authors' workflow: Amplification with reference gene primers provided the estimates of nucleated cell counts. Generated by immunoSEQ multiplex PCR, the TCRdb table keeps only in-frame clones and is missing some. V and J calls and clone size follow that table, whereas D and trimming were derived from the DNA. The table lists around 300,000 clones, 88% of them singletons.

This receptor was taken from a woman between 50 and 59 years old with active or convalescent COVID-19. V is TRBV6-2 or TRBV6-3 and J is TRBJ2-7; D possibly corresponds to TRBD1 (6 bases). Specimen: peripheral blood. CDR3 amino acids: CASSYLGTSSYEQYF. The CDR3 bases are TGTGCCAGCAGTTACCTAGGGACAAGCTCCTACGAGCAGTACTTC.